The rows below give T cell receptor beta chains drawn from one sample of a study of blood T cells in healthy people across ages. TCRdb analysed the 5' RACE reads with MiXCR anew, one entry per CDR3 protein. Here the sample spans about 650,000 distinct CDR3 sequences, roughly 32% being singletons. The sequencing input was blood. The receptors derive from a woman aged 80 or over in good health. Each CDR3 is given with its conserved first and last residue. A D gene is named only where the DNA matches it firmly. Clone sizes are given selectively: once, few, many, or a class where the clone is expanded.

size	V	D	J	CDR3	DNA
once	TRBV29-1	TRBD1	TRBJ2-5	CSVGDSPQEAQYF	TGCAGCGTTGGGGACAGCCCTCAAGAGGCCCAGTACTTC
many	TRBV20-1	.	TRBJ1-6	CSARDHKGPVRNSPLHF	TGCAGTGCTAGAGATCATAAGGGGCCCGTCCGTAATTCACCCCTCCACTTT
many	TRBV24-1	.	TRBJ1-5	CATSDYTGIQPQHF	TGTGCCACCAGTGATTACACTGGGATCCAGCCCCAGCATTTT
many	TRBV6-1	.	TRBJ2-3	CASSEGPFTDTQYF	TGTGCCAGCAGTGAAGGTCCCTTCACAGATACGCAGTATTTT
.	TRBV7-2	.	TRBJ2-6	CASSLGADLWGANVLTF	TGTGCCAGCAGCTTAGGGGCAGATCTCTGGGGGGCCAACGTCCTGACTTTC
.	TRBV5-1	TRBD1	TRBJ2-1	CASTTGGGNEQFF	TGCGCCAGCACCACAGGGGGTGGAAATGAGCAGTTCTTC
many	TRBV7-2	.	TRBJ1-5	CASSLEAALSNQPQHF	TGTGCCAGCAGCTTAGAAGCAGCCCTTAGCAATCAGCCCCAGCATTTT
few	TRBV7-2	.	TRBJ1-1	CASSLDAGVNGFF	TGTGCCAGCAGCTTAGACGCCGGGGTGAATGGTTTCTTT
many	TRBV7-9	TRBD1	TRBJ2-7	CASSYGTGTGGNEQYF	TGTGCCAGCAGCTACGGGACCGGGACAGGAGGCAACGAGCAGTACTTC
many	TRBV20-1	.	TRBJ2-7	CSARDRGGGWNEQYF	TGCAGTGCTAGAGATAGGGGGGGGGGATGGAACGAGCAGTACTTC
.	TRBV12-3/TRBV12-4	TRBD2	TRBJ2-1	CASSPRVAGGQSHEQFF	TGTGCCAGCAGTCCCCGGGTAGCGGGGGGCCAGAGCCATGAGCAGTTCTTC
.	TRBV9	.	TRBJ2-2	CASSTRDLTGELFF	TGTGCCAGCAGCACCCGGGACCTCACCGGGGAGCTGTTTTTT
.	TRBV20-1	.	TRBJ1-5	CSGRGAQPNQPQHF	TGCAGTGGTAGGGGGGCCCAACCCAATCAGCCCCAGCATTTT
.	TRBV5-5	.	TRBJ1-4	CASRTQTHNEKLFF	TGTGCCAGCAGAACCCAGACCCATAATGAAAAACTGTTTTTT
.	TRBV19	.	TRBJ1-1	CASSIDGPSPEAFF	TGTGCCAGTAGTATCGACGGACCTTCGCCTGAAGCTTTCTTT
many	TRBV25-1	.	TRBJ1-1	CASSETANTEAFF	TGTGCCAGCAGTGAAACAGCGAACACTGAAGCTTTCTTT
many	TRBV20-1	.	TRBJ2-4	CSASRDIQYF	TGCAGTGCTAGTAGGGACATTCAGTACTTC
many	TRBV10-3	.	TRBJ2-1	CAISERGSPGEQFF	TGTGCCATCAGTGAGCGAGGCTCCCCGGGTGAGCAGTTCTTC
.	TRBV7-2	.	TRBJ1-1	CASSYGRGMNTEAFF	TGTGCCAGCAGCTATGGGCGGGGGATGAACACTGAAGCTTTCTTT
few	TRBV6-1	.	TRBJ1-2	CASRYRPPSYGYTF	TGTGCCAGCAGATACAGACCGCCCTCGTATGGCTACACCTTC
many	TRBV7-3	.	TRBJ2-1	CASSLTAGRSYNEQFF	TGTGCCAGCAGCTTAACGGCGGGGAGATCCTACAATGAGCAGTTCTTC
many	TRBV3-1	.	TRBJ2-7	CASSQTTNEQYF	TGTGCCAGCAGCCAAACAACGAACGAGCAGTACTTC
few	TRBV12-5	.	TRBJ1-6	CASGWGSSYNSPLHF	TGTGCTAGTGGTTGGGGGAGCTCCTATAATTCACCCCTCCACTTT
.	TRBV6-5	.	TRBJ2-5	CASSTGPWGEQYF	TGTGCCAGCAGTACGGGACCGTGGGGTGAGCAGTACTTC
many	TRBV11-2	.	TRBJ2-1	CASSTLGVSKDEQFF	TGTGCCAGCAGCACGTTGGGGGTATCTAAGGATGAGCAGTTCTTC
.	TRBV5-4	TRBD2	TRBJ2-5	CASSSLTSGRSVETQYF	TGTGCCAGCAGCTCGTTGACTAGCGGGAGGTCAGTAGAGACCCAGTACTTC
.	TRBV7-3	TRBD2	TRBJ2-3	CASSPEGLAVNTQYF	TGTGCCAGCAGCCCCGAGGGACTAGCGGTGAATACGCAGTATTTT
many	TRBV5-1	.	TRBJ1-2	CASSLEEGANYGYTF	TGCGCCAGCAGCTTGGAAGAGGGAGCTAACTATGGCTACACCTTC
many	TRBV29-1	.	TRBJ2-7	CSVDRGKGSYEQYF	TGCAGCGTTGATAGGGGAAAAGGGTCCTACGAGCAGTACTTC
many	TRBV29-1	.	TRBJ2-6	CSARTQGSGANVLTF	TGCAGCGCAAGAACACAGGGTTCTGGGGCCAACGTCCTGACTTTC
.	TRBV6-5	TRBD1	TRBJ1-1	CASSNPRTGIRDTEAFF	TGTGCCAGCAGTAACCCGCGGACAGGGATTCGCGACACTGAAGCTTTCTTT
many	TRBV2	.	TRBJ2-3	CASNRDFTDTQYF	TGTGCCAGCAACCGGGACTTCACAGATACGCAGTATTTT
many	TRBV27	TRBD1	TRBJ2-7	CASSGYYQQGNEQYF	TGTGCCAGCAGCGGATACTACCAACAGGGGAACGAGCAGTACTTC
many	TRBV20-1	.	TRBJ2-7	CSASMDYEQYF	TGCAGTGCTTCCATGGACTACGAGCAGTACTTC
many	TRBV20-1	TRBD1	TRBJ2-3	CSARDPGQSSTDTQYF	TGCAGTGCTAGAGACCCGGGACAGTCTAGCACAGATACGCAGTATTTT
many	TRBV12-3/TRBV12-4	TRBD1	TRBJ2-4	CASTGDRGIAKNIQYF	TGTGCCAGCACCGGGGACAGGGGTATAGCCAAAAACATTCAGTACTTC
.	TRBV7-2	.	TRBJ2-7	CASSFGRAYNEQYF	TGTGCCAGCAGCTTTGGCAGGGCCTACAATGAGCAGTACTTC
.	TRBV20-1	.	TRBJ1-1	CSAIVLGGTEAFF	TGCAGTGCTATAGTATTGGGGGGCACTGAAGCTTTCTTT
many	TRBV12-3/TRBV12-4	TRBD2	TRBJ2-5	CASSLVLAGGPGETQYF	TGTGCCAGCAGTTTGGTCCTAGCGGGGGGGCCGGGGGAGACCCAGTACTTC
.	TRBV11-2	.	TRBJ2-7	CSSSLGQGHDEQYF	TGTTCCAGCAGCTTAGGGCAGGGGCACGACGAGCAGTACTTC
many	TRBV14	TRBD1	TRBJ2-7	CASSQSRDRGTNEQYF	TGTGCCAGCAGCCAGAGCCGGGACAGGGGCACCAACGAGCAGTACTTC
many	TRBV18	TRBD1	TRBJ2-1	CASSPLDREGEQFF	TGTGCCAGCTCACCCCTGGACAGGGAAGGTGAGCAGTTCTTC
.	TRBV20-1	.	TRBJ1-1	CGASPRAEDTEAFF	TGCGGTGCGTCCCCCAGGGCAGAGGACACTGAAGCTTTCTTT
many	TRBV5-1	.	TRBJ2-7	CAWLGRFYEQYF	TGCGCCTGGCTAGGGAGGTTCTACGAGCAGTACTTC
many	TRBV7-2	.	TRBJ1-2	CASSLEHYGYTF	TGTGCCAGCAGCTTAGAACACTATGGCTACACCTTC
many	TRBV12-3/TRBV12-4	TRBD1	TRBJ2-3	CASRTSGTGQGDTQYF	TGTGCCAGCAGGACTTCAGGGACCGGACAGGGAGATACGCAGTATTTT